These 10 T cell receptor beta chains were sequenced from one sample in a study of cytomegalovirus exposure and HLA in healthy donors. TCRdb keeps only in-frame clones here, not all; method: immunoSEQ multiplex PCR. The sample includes approximately 88,000 clones, 84% of them seen just once. Sequenced input: PBMCs. All receptors derive from a woman younger than 35 in good health and CMV-seropositive.

J is TRBJ2-3 and V is TRBV7-2; weak D call: TRBD1 (6 bases). Per the germline V gene, CDR1 is SGHTA and CDR2 is FQGNSA. V lost 9 bases and J lost 0, with 10 bases in between. The CDR3 length is 13 residues. Written as DNA, the CDR3 is TGTGCCAGTGACAGGCTTAGCACAGATACGCAGTATTTT. Its translation: CASDRLSTDTQYF.

The chain couples TRBV9 to TRBJ2-3; no clear D gene. V lost 4 bases and J lost 6, with 12 bases in between. Germline V gene data show CDR1 as SGDLS and CDR2 as YYNGEE. The CDR3 runs 13 residues. The CDR3 DNA reads as TGTGCCAGCAGCCCTAACCTCGGGGATACGCAGTATTTT. Protein sequence: CASSPNLGDTQYF.

This sequence joins TRBV30 and TRBJ1-3, with D maybe TRBD1 (6 bases). V was clipped by 2 bases and J by 0 bases, with 20 bases between them. CDR3 length: 18 residues. Germline CDR1 reads GTSNPN; CDR2 reads SVGIG (reference sequence). The CDR3 coding sequence is TGTGCCTGGAGTAACCCCTTGGACAGCTTGTACTCTGGAAACACCATATATTTT. Translation: CAWSNPLDSLYSGNTIYF.

This clone was recorded once. The chain combines TRBV10-3 with TRBJ1-1; a weak D match, TRBD1 (5 bases). With 5 bases removed from V and 1 base from J, the gap between germline ends came to 11 bases. Per the germline V gene, CDR1 is ENHRY and CDR2 is SYGVKD. There are 14 residues in the CDR3. The CDR3 DNA sequence: TGTGCCATCAGTCCCCTCGGGGGGAACACTGAAGCTTTCTTT. This sequence encodes CAISPLGGNTEAFF.

J is TRBJ1-1 and V is TRBV10-2; D possibly corresponds to TRBD1 (6 bases). Trimming took 4 bases from V and 1 from J, leaving 7 bases between them. Per the germline V gene, CDR1 is WSHSY and CDR2 is SAAADI. The CDR3 has 13 residues. In DNA, the CDR3 is TGCGCCAGCAGTGGACAGGAGAACACTGAAGCTTTCTTT. This sequence encodes CASSGQENTEAFF.

The gene calls are TRBV28 and TRBJ2-7, with TRBD1 as a possible D gene (5 bases). Germline loops: CDR1 MDHEN, CDR2 SYDVKM. The CDR3 sequence is 15 residues long. The ends were cut back, 5 bases at V and 1 base at J, with 15 bases in the middle. DNA of the CDR3: TGTGCCAGCAGTGTCACAGGTGGCCTTTCCTACGAGCAGTACTTC. Translated, it gives CASSVTGGLSYEQYF.

The chain uses TRBV5-8 and TRBJ2-1, with 7 nucleotides matching TRBD1. CDR3 length: 17 amino acids. The germline V gene encodes CDR1 SGHTS and CDR2 YDEGEE. Germline trimming cut 2 bases from V and 2 bases from J; bases unmatched to any gene: 10. Here the CDR3 DNA reads TGTGCCAGCAGCTTCTGGACAGGCCAACTTACCTACAATGAGCAGTTCTTC. Its protein is CASSFWTGQLTYNEQFF.

The chain couples TRBV7-9 to TRBJ2-5; perhaps TRBD2 as D (5 bases). The germline CDR1 and CDR2 sequences are SEHNR and FQNEAQ (reference sequence). Deletions cut 5 bases from V and 5 bases from J, with 18 bases between. CDR3 size: 15 residues. The CDR3 coding sequence is TGTGCCAGCAGCCCAAATGAGGGCGCGCGGGAGACCCAGTACTTC. It codes for CASSPNEGARETQYF.

The chain employs TRBV2 and TRBJ2-7, with 8 bases fitting TRBD2. J was trimmed by 10 bases and V by 8 bases; bases with no gene match: 10. Germline V gives CDR1 SNHLY, CDR2 FYNNEI. The CDR3 is 12 residues long. For the CDR3, the DNA is TGTGCCAGCGCGAGGGCGGGGGGCCCACAGTACTTC. Translating gives CASARAGGPQYF. The full variable domain, rest sourced from reference TRBV2 and TRBJ2-7, is EPEVTQTPSHQVTQMGQEVILRCVPISNHLYFYWYRQILGQKVEFLVSFYNNEISEKSEIFDDQFSVERPDGSNFTLKIRSTKLEDSAMYFCASARAGGPQYFGPGTRLTVT.

Note on this clone: Relative to the germline gene, one junction end is altered; a read error may explain this. The chain carries TRBV28 and TRBJ1-5; D ambiguous. CDR3 size: 12 residues. In germline, CDR1 is MDHEN, CDR2 SYDVKM. The CDR3 loop reads CASNQQGQAQHF. In DNA, the CDR3 is TGTGCCAGCAACCAACAAGGTCAGGCCCAGCATTTT.